A selection of T cell receptor beta chains follows, all from one sample in a study of early T cells in non-severe SARS-CoV-2 infection. TCRdb re-analysed the 5' RACE reads in MiXCR, keeping a single row per CDR3 protein. Of 85,000 to 90,000 distinct CDR3 sequences listed, approximately 15% are singletons. Source material: whole blood. Source of these receptors: an adult who was a healthcare worker with PCR-confirmed SARS-CoV-2 infection or an uninfected control (not recorded which). The CDR3 runs from the conserved cysteine through the conserved F or W. The order of the fields is J gene, V gene, D gene, clone size, CDR3 DNA, CDR3 protein. The D gene is left open where the match is weak. Clone sizes are given selectively: once, few, many, or a class where the clone is expanded.

>TRBJ2-1|TRBV29-1|-|-
TGCAGCGCAGCGATCTTCGTGTACAATGAGCAGTTCTTC
CSAAIFVYNEQFF
>TRBJ2-7|TRBV6-5|TRBD2|-
TGTGCCAGCAGTTACTCTTCTAGCGGGAGGCCCTACGAGCAGTACTTC
CASSYSSSGRPYEQYF
>TRBJ1-3|TRBV29-1|-|-
TGCAGCGCTGAAGGACGTTCCTCTGGAAACACCATATATTTT
CSAEGRSSGNTIYF
>TRBJ1-1|TRBV5-1|-|few
TGCGCCAGCAGCTTGTTGACAAACATCGATGAAGCTTTCTTT
CASSLLTNIDEAFF
>TRBJ2-7|TRBV29-1|TRBD2|many
TGCAGCGTCCAGGGACTAGCATCATCCTACGAGCAGTACTTC
CSVQGLASSYEQYF
>TRBJ2-3|TRBV11-2|-|-
TGTGCCAGCAGCTATTTACCACAAAGGGACTTCACTAGCACAGATACGCAGTATTTT
CASSYLPQRDFTSTDTQYF
>TRBJ2-3|TRBV29-1|-|few
TGCAGCGTTGGGCCTGCGGAGGGGACAGATACGCAGTATTTT
CSVGPAEGTDTQYF
>TRBJ2-5|TRBV29-1|-|-
TGCAGCGTTGCCCTGCGGCAGCAAGAGACCCAGTACTTC
CSVALRQQETQYF
>TRBJ1-4|TRBV5-1|-|few
TGCGCCAGCAGCTTGGACGCGCCACAGTCTAATGAAAAACTGTTTTTT
CASSLDAPQSNEKLFF
>TRBJ1-1|TRBV20-1|TRBD1|few
TGCAGTGCTGACAGGGGGGGGAACACTGAAGCTTTCTTT
CSADRGGNTEAFF
>TRBJ2-1|TRBV20-1|TRBD2|few
TGCAGTGCTAGATTCTCGGGACTAGCGGGAGTACCCTACAATGAGCAGTTCTTC
CSARFSGLAGVPYNEQFF
>TRBJ2-1|TRBV6-5|TRBD2|-
TGTGCCAGCAAACCTAGCGGAGTGGGTGAGCAGTTCTTC
CASKPSGVGEQFF
>TRBJ2-5|TRBV9|-|few
TGTGCCAGCAGCGTAGATCCGGGAGTACAGACCCAGTACTTC
CASSVDPGVQTQYF
>TRBJ2-2|TRBV20-1|TRBD2|few
TGCAGTGCAAGTAGCGGGAGGGCCGCTTCCGGGGAGCTGTTTTTT
CSASSGRAASGELFF
>TRBJ2-5|TRBV29-1|-|few
TGCAGCGCCGGACAAACCCAAGAGACCCAGTACTTC
CSAGQTQETQYF
>TRBJ1-1|TRBV6-6|-|medium-sized
TGTGCCAGCAGCCAGCCGGGACATCGACCTAGGCTCGACCTGGAAGCTTTCTTT
CASSQPGHRPRLDLEAFF
>TRBJ1-1|TRBV9|-|-
TGTGCCAGCAGCGTAACATCTTTCATGAACACTGAAGCTTTCTTT
CASSVTSFMNTEAFF
>TRBJ2-7|TRBV2|-|large
TGTGCCAGCAGTGCCCCCGAGTTGGGCGACGAGCAGTACTTC
CASSAPELGDEQYF
>TRBJ1-1|TRBV25-1|TRBD1|few
TGTGCCAGCAGCCACAGGGGGAACACTGAAGCTTTCTTT
CASSHRGNTEAFF
>TRBJ2-1|TRBV12-3/TRBV12-4|-|-
TGTGCCAGCAGTTCCGGCGGGCCGGTAAATGAGCAGTTCTTC
CASSSGGPVNEQFF
>TRBJ2-7|TRBV6-5|-|few
TGTGCCAGCAGTTACTCGCTCGGCGGGGCTATTGTGATGGGCGAGCAGTACTTC
CASSYSLGGAIVMGEQYF
>TRBJ2-2|TRBV5-6|TRBD2|few
TGTGCCAGCAGCTTGGGACTAGCGGGTCTAACCGGGGAGCTGTTTTTT
CASSLGLAGLTGELFF
>TRBJ1-1|TRBV18|-|many
TGTGCCAGCTCACCACTCTCAAAATCGAGCGCTGAAGCTTTCTTT
CASSPLSKSSAEAFF
>TRBJ1-1|TRBV29-1|-|few
TGCAGCGTTCTCACAGCCTGGGACACTGAAGCTTTCTTT
CSVLTAWDTEAFF
>TRBJ2-1|TRBV6-4|TRBD2|few
TGTGCCAGCAGTTCTACGAGCGGGAGCGGGGGTAGAAATGAGCAGTTCTTC
CASSSTSGSGGRNEQFF
>TRBJ2-7|TRBV27|TRBD1|-
TGTGCCAGCAGTGCCTCCAGGACAGGGGGCGGGAACGAGCAGTACTTC
CASSASRTGGGNEQYF
>TRBJ1-1|TRBV2|TRBD1|-
TGTGCCAGCAGTGGGACAGGTGAGGGGACTGAAGCTTTCTTT
CASSGTGEGTEAFF
>TRBJ2-7|TRBV15|-|-
TGTGCCACCAGCTCCCGACGCTACTACGAGCAGTACTTC
CATSSRRYYEQYF
>TRBJ2-7|TRBV19|-|-
TGTGCCAGTAGTATAAGGCCGTTTCGGGACGAGCAGTACTTC
CASSIRPFRDEQYF
>TRBJ2-1|TRBV12-3/TRBV12-4|TRBD2|-
TGTGCCAGCAGTTTACTTCGACTAGCCAAAAACATTCAGTTCTTC
CASSLLRLAKNIQFF
>TRBJ1-2|TRBV6-1|-|few
TGTGCCAGCAGTGAGGGGACGGATCTATATGGCTACACCTTC
CASSEGTDLYGYTF
>TRBJ1-1|TRBV20-1|TRBD1|few
TGCAGTGCTAGAGATTACTTGGACAGGAGGACTGAAGCTTTCTTT
CSARDYLDRRTEAFF
>TRBJ2-7|TRBV6-5|-|-
TGTGCCAGCAGTTACTCTGAACCCGGCGCCTACGAGCAGTACTTC
CASSYSEPGAYEQYF
>TRBJ1-1|TRBV4-1|-|-
TGCGCCAGCAGCCAAGGGGGCATGAACACTGAAGCTTTCTTT
CASSQGGMNTEAFF
>TRBJ1-1|TRBV9|TRBD1|few
TGTGCCAGCAGCGACCCGTCTGGACAGGGTCGAACTGAAGCTTTCTTT
CASSDPSGQGRTEAFF